One and the same sample provided the 14 T cell receptor beta chains below, sequenced in a study of CD4 T cells in relation to SARS-CoV-2 and coronaviruses. The method was immunoSEQ multiplex PCR; TCRdb's version includes in-frame clones alone and lacks a portion of them. The table lists about 19,000 clones, around 80% of them singletons. No antigens are known for them. The unexposed donors gave CD4+ T cells in 2011-2018, prior to COVID-19. Isolation of CD4+ T cells took place after less than twelve days in culture. Specimen: CD4+ T cells from PBMCs, cultured in vitro. These receptor sequences come from a human donor in good health.

This chain joins TRBV2 and TRBJ2-7, with 9 bases aligning to TRBD1. The CDR3 covers 15 residues. Germline trimming cut 7 bases from V and 5 bases from J; bases unmatched to any gene: 12. Germline CDR1 is SNHLY and CDR2 is FYNNEI. The CDR3 DNA sequence: TGTGCCAGCAAAAGTGCCGGGACAGGGTTCCACGAGCAGTACTTC. This codes for CASKSAGTGFHEQYF.

The gene calls are TRBV5-1 and TRBJ1-2, with D tentatively TRBD1 (6 bases). V lost 4 bases, J lost 8 bases, and 15 bases lay in between. The CDR3 totals 13 residues. Germline values: CDR1 SGHRS, CDR2 YFSETQ. The CDR3 DNA reads TGCGCCAGCAGCCCCACGGACAGTTGGGGCTACACCTTC. Its protein product is CASSPTDSWGYTF.

This clone has only a few counts. The chain employs TRBV4-3 and TRBJ1-1; D is possibly TRBD1 (6 bases). CDR1 and CDR2 (germline): LGHNA, YSLEER. The ends were cut back, 1 base at V and 0 bases at J, with 9 bases in the middle. The length of the CDR3 is 15 residues. CDR3 nucleotides: TGCGCCAGCAGCCAAGTGCCAGGGGTGAACACTGAAGCTTTCTTT. The encoded protein is CASSQVPGVNTEAFF.

The chain joins TRBV4-3 to TRBJ1-1; 12 bases map to TRBD1. This CDR3 has 17 residues. Germline values: CDR1 LGHNA, CDR2 YSLEER. The V segment lost 0 bases and the J segment 9 bases; nucleotides outside the gene matches: 11. The CDR3 bases are TGCGCCAGCAGCCAAGACGCGAGTAGAGGGACAGGGGGCAAAGCTTTCTTT. This encodes CASSQDASRGTGGKAFF.

This clone has more than one count but fewer than ten. J is TRBJ1-2 and V is TRBV19; D may be TRBD1 (6 bases). Germline lookup yields CDR1 LNHDA and CDR2 SQIVND (reference sequence). V lost 8 bases to trimming and J lost 4 bases, with 14 bases between them. This CDR3 spans 13 amino acids. The DNA of the CDR3 is TGTGCCAGTGCGGGAACAGGGTCCTATGGCTACACCTTC. It yields the protein CASAGTGSYGYTF.

V gene TRBV7-9 combines with J gene TRBJ2-7, with D tentatively TRBD1 (6 bases). The CDR3 is 13 amino acids. The germline CDR1 and CDR2 sequences are SEHNR and FQNEAQ (reference sequence). Trimming stripped 5 bases from V and 0 bases from J, with 8 bases between. The CDR3 nucleotides are TGTGCCAGCAGCCGACAGGCCTCCTACGAGCAGTACTTC. The encoded protein is CASSRQASYEQYF.

The rearrangement links TRBV5-1 to TRBJ1-3; the match to TRBD1 covers 7 bases. Trimming took 4 bases from V and 2 from J; bases not matched to a gene: 3. CDR3 length: 14 residues. Looked up from germline, CDR1 is SGHRS and CDR2 is YFSETQ. CDR3 DNA: TGCGCCAGCAGCCCCCAGGGGGCTGGAAACACCATATATTTT. Amino acids: CASSPQGAGNTIYF.

This rearrangement joins TRBV7-9 to TRBJ2-1, with D tentatively TRBD1 (6 bases). V was clipped by 4 bases and J by 6 bases, with 7 bases between them. This CDR3 region has 12 residues. Germline-derived CDR1 and CDR2 are SEHNR and FQNEAQ (reference sequence). The CDR3 nucleotides are TGTGCCAGCAGCTCGGACAGCAATGAGCAGTTCTTC. Its translation: CASSSDSNEQFF.

The V call is TRBV18, the J call TRBJ2-5; 8 bases agree with TRBD2. Trimming at V came to 3 bases and at J to 1 base, leaving 7 bases not matched to a gene. The CDR3 is 16 amino acids. Per the germline V gene, CDR1 is KGHSH and CDR2 is LQKENI. In DNA form, the CDR3 reads TGTGCCAGCTCACCCTTAGCGGGGCGGAGCCAAGAGACCCAGTACTTC. It encodes CASSPLAGRSQETQYF.

By frequency in the sample, this clone is medium-sized. This sequence joins TRBV7-9 and TRBJ1-2; no clear D gene. CDR1 is SEHNR and CDR2 is FQNEAQ in the germline V gene (reference sequence). The CDR3 has 12 residues. V lost 1 base, J lost 6 bases, and 6 bases lay in between. CDR3 sequence: CASSLGGNGYTF. In DNA, the CDR3 is TGTGCCAGCAGCTTAGGAGGGAATGGCTACACCTTC.

The chain combines TRBV7-8 with TRBJ2-2; D gene ambiguous. Germline values: CDR1 SGHVS, CDR2 FQNEAQ. This CDR3 comprises 13 residues. The germline V and J ends were trimmed by 2 bases and 7 bases, with 8 bases remaining between them. CDR3 loop: CASSLRTDGELFF. DNA of the CDR3: TGTGCCAGCAGCTTAAGGACGGACGGGGAGCTGTTTTTT.

This chain connects TRBV6-6 to TRBJ2-3, with 13 positions matching TRBD2. The CDR3 is made up of 15 amino acids. Trimming at V came to 6 bases and at J to 4 bases, leaving 4 bases not matched to a gene. Germline V gene sequence: CDR1 MNHNY, CDR2 SVGAGI (reference sequence). The CDR3 spells CASRTTSGRSDTQYF. Written as DNA, the CDR3 is TGTGCCAGCAGAACGACTAGCGGGAGGTCAGATACGCAGTATTTT.

The rearrangement links TRBV7-3 to TRBJ2-2; D tentatively reads TRBD1 or TRBD2 (5 bases each). Trimming left V 4 bases short and J 4 bases short, with 16 bases between. The CDR3 is made up of 16 amino acids. From germline, CDR1 is SGHTA and CDR2 FQGTGA. The CDR3 protein is CASSWGSGPSTGELFF. The CDR3 nucleotides are TGTGCCAGCAGCTGGGGATCGGGGCCATCCACCGGGGAGCTGTTTTTT.

In its sample, this clone was seen a few times. V usage is TRBV7-2 and J usage is TRBJ2-1, with 8 nucleotides matching TRBD2. The V gene end was trimmed by 4 bases and the J gene end by 5 bases; junction bases not matched to a gene: 10. Germline V lookup: CDR1 SGHTA, CDR2 FQGNSA. The length of the CDR3 is 16 residues. The CDR3, as DNA: TGTGCCAGCAGCTCGTTTGGTAATAGCGGGGACAATGAGCAGTTCTTC. Protein product: CASSSFGNSGDNEQFF.